One and the same sample provided the 31 T cell receptor beta chains below, sequenced in a study of metastatic and nonmetastatic thyroid tumors. TCRdb re-analyzed the PCR reads through MiXCR. The sample lists some 12,000 clones; around 10% were seen once. Until they underwent thyroid surgery, no patient had received any treatment. The sample taken for sequencing was blood. The receptors come from a female donor with papillary thyroid cancer or a benign thyroid nodule (not recorded which). Some clones in this sample may be carry-over from other donors' samples.

This clone is medium-sized by share. The rearrangement joins TRBV20-1 to TRBJ1-6, with 8 nucleotides matching TRBD1. Germline V gene lookup returns CDR1 DFQATT and CDR2 SNEGSKA (reference sequence). V shed 0 bases, J shed 8 bases, and the junction held 24 bases outside the gene matches. The CDR3 totals 21 residues. The CDR3 reads CSARDLPGRQGARKGYSPLHF. The CDR3 nucleotides are TGCAGTGCTAGAGATCTACCTGGGAGGCAGGGGGCTAGAAAGGGGTATTCACCCCTCCACTTT.

CDR3 nucleotide sequence: TGTGCCAGCAGTTTAGGGACCGCGGGCGAGCAGTACTTC. Amino acid sequence: CASSLGTAGEQYF. This chain connects TRBV6-4 to TRBJ2-7; D might be TRBD1 or TRBD2, each matching 5 bases. The CDR3 contains 13 residues. With 5 bases removed from V and 6 bases from J, the gap between germline ends came to 14 bases. The V gene's germline CDR1 is MRHNA and CDR2 SNTAGT.

This clone has just a few counts. The chain employs TRBV6-2 or TRBV6-3 and TRBJ1-4; 8 bases fit TRBD1. This CDR3 region has 16 residues. Losses at the gene ends were 1 base for V and 8 bases for J; bases not matched to a gene: 9. Germline V lookup: CDR1 MNHEY, CDR2 SVGEGT. CDR3 sequence: CASSYFFRGLGEKLFF. DNA of the CDR3: TGTGCCAGCAGTTACTTTTTCAGGGGGCTTGGAGAAAAACTGTTTTTT.

This clone was counted at least ten times. The V and J genes are TRBV6-4 and TRBJ2-6; D unresolved. Trimming shortened V by 0 bases and J by 3 bases, and 6 bases separated the two germline ends. The germline V gene encodes CDR1 MRHNA and CDR2 SNTAGT. This CDR3 has 15 amino acids. CDR3 loop: CASSDSLGGANVLTF. The DNA for the CDR3 is TGTGCCAGCAGTGACTCCCTAGGTGGGGCCAACGTCCTGACTTTC.

This clone was seen ten or more times. The chain combines TRBV14 with TRBJ1-1; TRBD1 agrees at 8 bases. V shed 4 bases, J shed 5 bases, and the junction held 6 bases outside the gene matches. There are 14 residues in the CDR3. Germline loops: CDR1 SGHDN, CDR2 FVKESK. For the CDR3, the DNA is TGTGCCAGCAGCCTCAGGGGGCCGGGAACTGAAGCTTTCTTT. Amino acid sequence: CASSLRGPGTEAFF.

Ten or more counts support this clone. The genes are TRBV7-1 and TRBJ2-3; 11 bases agree with TRBD2. TRBV7-1 is an ORF for which the function is uncertain. The CDR3 length is 20 residues. V lost 3 bases and J lost 2; bases outside the gene matches: 16. The CDR3 loop reads CASSSRWSASGGPNTDTQYF. Here the CDR3 DNA reads TGTGCCAGCAGCTCCCGGTGGAGTGCTAGCGGGGGGCCCAACACAGATACGCAGTATTTT.

This clone was seen many times. A much bigger clone sits one base away, suggesting this may be a read error. The gene calls are TRBV7-2 and TRBJ1-2, with 9 bases aligning to TRBD1. V lost 5 bases, J lost 6 bases, and 4 bases stayed unmatched. Germline V gives CDR1 SGHTA, CDR2 FQGNSA. The CDR3 is 13 amino acids. The CDR3 DNA reads as TGTGCCAGCAGCGCAAGACAGGGGGATGGCTACACCTTC. Translating gives CASSARQGDGYTF.

Many counts were recorded for this clone. The rearrangement joins TRBV11-2 to TRBJ2-1, with 8 bases that match TRBD2. Looked up from germline, CDR1 is SGHAT and CDR2 is FQNNGV. CDR3 size: 16 residues. V gave up 5 bases and J gave up 5 bases; unmatched junction bases: 11. CDR3 loop: CASSRYRAGGNNEQFF. Written as DNA, the CDR3 is TGTGCCAGCAGCCGGTATAGGGCGGGAGGCAACAATGAGCAGTTCTTC.

This clone appeared many times. The V and J genes are TRBV11-2 and TRBJ1-2; TRBD1 is a possible D gene (6 bases). The CDR3 covers 16 residues. With 6 bases removed from V and 5 bases from J, the gap between germline ends came to 22 bases. Germline values: CDR1 SGHAT, CDR2 FQNNGV. For the CDR3, the DNA is TGTGCCAGCAGAACCAGGGGAGGGGGTTCTACGTATGGCTACACCTTC. It specifies CASRTRGGGSTYGYTF.

This clone is labeled medium-sized. The genes are TRBV6-5 and TRBJ2-7; D perhaps matches TRBD1 (5 bases). CDR3 length: 17 amino acids. Germline CDR1 MNHEY, CDR2 SVGAGI. Trimming removed 2 bases at V and 0 bases at J, with 17 bases between. CDR3 sequence reads: CASSYLRQRHSSYEQYF. CDR3 DNA: TGTGCCAGCAGTTACCTAAGACAGAGACATAGCTCCTACGAGCAGTACTTC.

This clone was picked up many times. The chain employs TRBV5-6 and TRBJ2-1, with TRBD2 identical over 12 bases. The germline V gene encodes CDR1 SGHDT and CDR2 YYEEEE. J gave up 4 bases and V 4 bases, and 3 bases lay outside the gene matches. The CDR3 loop spans 15 amino acids. The CDR3 sequence is CASSVGLAGYNEQFF. Here the CDR3 DNA reads TGTGCCAGCAGCGTCGGACTAGCGGGGTACAATGAGCAGTTCTTC.

This clone is labeled as medium-sized. The rearrangement joins TRBV9 to TRBJ2-5; 7 bases match TRBD2. Germline values: CDR1 SGDLS, CDR2 YYNGEE. The CDR3 covers 15 residues. V lost 6 bases to trimming and J lost 5 bases; unmatched junction nucleotides: 13. The CDR3 sequence: CASNLGEGSLETQYF. The CDR3 coding sequence is TGTGCCAGCAATCTAGGGGAGGGGAGTTTGGAGACCCAGTACTTC.

This clone qualifies as medium-sized (0.01 to 0.1%). The chain carries TRBV20-1 and TRBJ1-6, with unresolved D. V was cut by 0 bases and J by 10 bases, with 19 bases left in between. Germline V CDR1 and CDR2: DFQATT, SNEGSKA (reference sequence). The CDR3 has 16 residues. The CDR3 region is CSARDSGVGWSSPLHF. Written as DNA, the CDR3 is TGCAGTGCTAGAGATAGCGGGGTGGGTTGGTCATCACCCCTCCACTTT.

The gene calls are TRBV4-1 and TRBJ2-3; D uncertain. The V end lost 5 bases, the J end lost 6 bases, and 9 bases lay between the germline ends. CDR3 length: 12 residues. CDR1 is MGHRA, CDR2 YSYEKL, per germline. CDR3 protein: CASSGSTDTQYF. The CDR3 coding sequence is TGCGCCAGCAGCGGGTCCACGGATACGCAGTATTTT.

This clone qualifies as medium-sized (0.01 to 0.1%). The chain combines TRBV18 with TRBJ2-7; TRBD2 might be the D (6 bases). The CDR3 extends over 16 amino acids. The germline V gene encodes CDR1 KGHSH and CDR2 LQKENI. Trimming shortened V by 8 bases and J by 0 bases, and 20 bases separated the two germline ends. The chain's CDR3 is CASATSGLALSYEQYF. CDR3 nucleotide sequence: TGTGCCAGCGCGACCTCGGGTCTAGCGCTCTCCTACGAGCAGTACTTC.

This clone showed up many times. This rearrangement joins TRBV9 to TRBJ2-7, with a possible D match to TRBD2 (6 bases). The germline CDR1 and CDR2 sequences are SGDLS and YYNGEE. Trimming cost V 3 bases and J 0 bases, with 13 bases left between them. This CDR3 spans 15 amino acids. The CDR3, as DNA: TGTGCCAGCAGCGGTAGTGTGGGGGGCTCCTACGAGCAGTACTTC. Encoded protein: CASSGSVGGSYEQYF.

This clone was found many times. The chain recombines TRBV5-1 with TRBJ2-7; 10 bases match TRBD1. Germline V gene data show CDR1 as SGHRS and CDR2 as YFSETQ. V lost 2 bases and J lost 4; bases outside the gene matches: 3. This CDR3 is built from 14 residues. In nucleotides, the CDR3 is TGCGCCAGCAGCTTTGGGACAGGGGATTACGAGCAGTACTTC. Amino acids: CASSFGTGDYEQYF.

As regards this clone: The conserved final phenylalanine or tryptophan is absent from the CDR3, which likely points to a read error. The chain combines TRBV14 with TRBJ2-4, with no clear D. The CDR3 is 17 amino acids. The germline CDR1 and CDR2 sequences are SGHDN and FVKESK. V lost 3 bases to trimming and J lost 0 bases, with 15 bases between them. The CDR3 sequence: CASSQDPGGIAKNIQYL. DNA of the CDR3: TGTGCCAGCAGCCAGGACCCCGGTGGGATAGCCAAAAACATTCAGTACCTC.

At least ten counts were recorded for this clone. The rearrangement joins TRBV7-2 to TRBJ2-1; weak D call: TRBD1 (6 bases). Germline V CDR1 and CDR2: SGHTA, FQGNSA. Trimming took 6 bases from V and 5 from J, leaving 14 bases between them. The CDR3 runs to 14 residues. Here the CDR3 reads CASSLRDKDNEQFF. CDR3 sequence (DNA): TGTGCCAGCAGTCTCCGGGACAAGGACAATGAGCAGTTCTTC.

This clone has a count of ten or more. This chain links TRBV13 with TRBJ2-1; no clear D gene. The CDR3 totals 14 residues. Trimming took off 1 base at V and 2 bases at J, with 6 bases between the two ends. Germline V gene sequence: CDR1 PRHDT, CDR2 FYEKMQ (reference sequence). The CDR3 sequence: CASSLDIAYNEQFF. Here the CDR3 DNA reads TGTGCCAGCAGCTTAGACATAGCCTACAATGAGCAGTTCTTC.

This sequence joins TRBV15 and TRBJ1-6; the match to TRBD1 covers 9 bases. CDR3 length equals 13 residues. V was pared by 5 bases and J by 9 bases, with 2 bases of the junction left unmatched. The germline CDR1 and CDR2 sequences are LNHNV and YYDKDF (reference sequence). The CDR3 bases are TGTGCCACCAGCTTGGACAGGGGTTCACCCCTCCACTTT. Amino acids: CATSLDRGSPLHF.

The chain carries TRBV6-2 or TRBV6-3 and TRBJ1-5; D is ambiguous. The germline CDR1 and CDR2 sequences are MNHEY and SVGEGT. The CDR3 is 11 amino acids. V lost 11 bases, J lost 9 bases, and 14 bases lay in between. The CDR3 region has the DNA TGTGCCTCCCAGACCCTGCCGCCCCAGCATTTT. This gives the protein CASQTLPPQHF.

This chain joins TRBV4-1 and TRBJ1-3, with a weak D call TRBD1 (6 bases). Germline CDR1 and CDR2: MGHRA and YSYEKL. The CDR3 consists of 15 residues. V lost 0 bases and J lost 1, with 7 bases in between. The CDR3 region is CASSQEDRSGNTIYF. As DNA, the CDR3 is TGCGCCAGCAGCCAAGAAGACAGGTCTGGAAACACCATATATTTT.

This clone was detected many times. The rearrangement uses TRBV4-1 and TRBJ2-3; D possibly corresponds to TRBD1 (6 bases). The germline V gene has CDR1 MGHRA and CDR2 YSYEKL. Trimming pared 4 bases from V and 6 bases from J, leaving 11 bases between. The CDR3 has 13 residues. The CDR3 bases are TGCGCCAGCAGCCCGTTTAGGGGGGATACGCAGTATTTT. It specifies CASSPFRGDTQYF.

This clone appeared many times. The gene calls are TRBV7-3 and TRBJ1-1; unclear D gene. V was clipped by 2 bases and J by 7 bases, with 11 bases between them. Germline V gene sequence: CDR1 SGHTA, CDR2 FQGTGA. This CDR3 has 13 amino acids. The CDR3 DNA reads as TGTGCCAGCAGCTTAGAAGTATGGGGTGAAGCTTTCTTT. Translating it yields CASSLEVWGEAFF.

This clone was counted ten times or more. The chain uses TRBV19 and TRBJ2-1; 13 bases map to TRBD2. V lost 5 bases to trimming and J lost 3 bases; unmatched junction nucleotides: 4. This CDR3 comprises 16 residues. CDR1 is LNHDA, CDR2 SQIVND, per germline (reference sequence). The CDR3 reads CASSAGTSGNYNEQFF. The CDR3 coding sequence is TGTGCCAGTAGTGCCGGGACTAGCGGGAACTACAATGAGCAGTTCTTC. The full variable domain, its missing parts supplied by reference TRBV19 and TRBJ2-1, is DGGITQSPKYLFRKEGQNVTLSCEQNLNHDAMYWYRQDPGQGLRLIYYSQIVNDFQKGDIAEGYSVSREKKESFPLTVTSAQKNPTAFYLCASSAGTSGNYNEQFFGPGTRLTVL.

This chain links TRBV11-2 with TRBJ2-2, with 9 bases identical to TRBD1. CDR3 length: 15 residues. CDR1 is SGHAT and CDR2 is FQNNGV in the germline V gene. V gave up 6 bases and J gave up 3 bases; unmatched junction bases: 5. Here the CDR3 reads CASRLDRGDTGELFF. Written as DNA, the CDR3 is TGTGCCAGCAGACTAGACAGGGGGGACACCGGGGAGCTGTTTTTT.

This clone was seen repeatedly, ten times or more. The rearrangement uses TRBV7-6 and TRBJ1-4; no clear D gene. The germline gives CDR1 SGHVS, CDR2 FNYEAQ. This CDR3 contains 16 residues. Deletions cut 1 base from V and 3 bases from J, with 12 bases between. The CDR3 reads CASSLVTGRSNEKLFF. In DNA, the CDR3 is TGTGCCAGCAGCTTAGTCACCGGACGGTCTAATGAAAAACTGTTTTTT.

The V gene is TRBV2, the J gene TRBJ2-1; 8 nucleotides line up with TRBD2. Looked up from germline, CDR1 is SNHLY and CDR2 is FYNNEI. The J segment lost 8 bases and the V segment lost 8 bases, leaving 11 bases of the junction unmatched. The length of the CDR3 is 14 residues. CDR3 loop: CASGNSGDGHEQFF. CDR3 DNA sequence: TGTGCCAGCGGTAATAGCGGGGATGGACATGAGCAGTTCTTC.

This clone was seen many times. The junction departs from germline at one end; a sequencing error may be responsible. V is TRBV7-3 and J is TRBJ2-2, with 9 positions matching TRBD2. CDR1 and CDR2 (germline): SGHTA, FQGTGA. The CDR3 has 16 amino acids. This CDR3 reads CASSSWLAGNSGELFF. Written as DNA, the CDR3 is TGTGCCAGCAGCTCCTGGCTAGCGGGGAACTCCGGGGAGCTGTTTTTT.

This clone is classed as medium-sized. V and J are TRBV6-1 and TRBJ2-2; tentatively, D is TRBD1 (6 bases). Germline V gene data show CDR1 as MNHNS and CDR2 as SASEGT. Trimming took 5 bases from V and 3 from J, leaving 16 bases between them. The CDR3 length is 16 residues. In DNA, the CDR3 is TGTGCCAGCAGTTCCGGGACACTTAGGGACACCGGGGAGCTGTTTTTT. Protein product: CASSSGTLRDTGELFF.